The clone carrying this T cell receptor beta chain was seen only a few times. Via MiXCR, TCRdb re-called the 5' RACE reads, giving one row per CDR3 protein. The profile covers some 290,000 distinct CDR3 sequences, with roughly 17% appearing a single time and approximately 23% taken by the ten largest. The data are from a study of T-cell memory formation after mild COVID-19. Study-level background: TCR clusters largely stayed donor specific.

In germline, CDR1 is MDHEN, CDR2 SYDVKM. The germline V and J ends were trimmed by 5 bases and 8 bases, with 12 bases remaining between them. The CDR3 extends over 12 amino acids. The sequencing input was PBMCs or a T cell subset sorted from them (not recorded which). V and J are TRBV28 and TRBJ1-2; the D is unclear. The receptor was isolated from a man aged 18-30 years who had mild COVID-19 (a few samples of this study predate the infection). Cell type and time point are not known. The CDR3 DNA sequence: TGTGCCAGCAGTAGGCGGACTGGGGGCTACACCTTC. Its translation is CASSRRTGGYTF.